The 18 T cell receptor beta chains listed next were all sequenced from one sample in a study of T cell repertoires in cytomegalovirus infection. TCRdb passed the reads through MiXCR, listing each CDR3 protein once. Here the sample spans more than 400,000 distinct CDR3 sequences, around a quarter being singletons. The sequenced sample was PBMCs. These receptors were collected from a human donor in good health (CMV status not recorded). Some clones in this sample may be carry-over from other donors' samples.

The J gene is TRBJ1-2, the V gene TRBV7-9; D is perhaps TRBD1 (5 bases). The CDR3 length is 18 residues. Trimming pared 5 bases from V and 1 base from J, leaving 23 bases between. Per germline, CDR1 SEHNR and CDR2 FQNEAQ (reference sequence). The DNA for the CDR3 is TGTGCCAGCAGCCTCATTCGCTCTACCAACAGGAATAACTATGGCTACACCTTC. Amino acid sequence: CASSLIRSTNRNNYGYTF.

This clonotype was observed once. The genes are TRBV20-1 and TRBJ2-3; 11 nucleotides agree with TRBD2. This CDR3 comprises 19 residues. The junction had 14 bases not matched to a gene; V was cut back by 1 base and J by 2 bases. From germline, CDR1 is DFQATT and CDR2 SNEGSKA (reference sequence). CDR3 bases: TGCAGTGCTAGAGCGATGGGTAGCGGGAGGGGCCCCGTCACAGATACGCAGTATTTT. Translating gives CSARAMGSGRGPVTDTQYF.

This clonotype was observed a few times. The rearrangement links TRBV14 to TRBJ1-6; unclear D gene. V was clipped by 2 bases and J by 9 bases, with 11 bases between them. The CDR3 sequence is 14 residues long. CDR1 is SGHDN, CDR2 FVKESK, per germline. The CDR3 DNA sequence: TGTGCCAGCAGCCAAATAGCCGGGTCTTCACCCCTCCACTTT. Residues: CASSQIAGSSPLHF.

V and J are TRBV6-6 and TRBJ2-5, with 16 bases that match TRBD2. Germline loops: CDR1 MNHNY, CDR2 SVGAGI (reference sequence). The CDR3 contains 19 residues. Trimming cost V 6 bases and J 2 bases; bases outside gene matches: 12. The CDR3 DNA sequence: TGTGCCAGCAGCGCCGGGACTAGCGGGAGGGCCCGGGGGCAAGAGACCCAGTACTTC. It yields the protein CASSAGTSGRARGQETQYF.

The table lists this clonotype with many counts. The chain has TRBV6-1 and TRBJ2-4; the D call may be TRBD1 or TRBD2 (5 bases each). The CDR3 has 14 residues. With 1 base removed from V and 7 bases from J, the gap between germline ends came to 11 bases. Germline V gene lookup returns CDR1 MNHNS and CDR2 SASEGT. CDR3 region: CASSEDPGRNIQYF. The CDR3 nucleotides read TGTGCCAGCAGTGAAGATCCGGGGCGGAACATTCAGTACTTC.

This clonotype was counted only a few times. The CDR3 loop reads CASSPGSGGIDEQFF. CDR3 sequence (DNA): TGCGCCAGCAGCCCCGGGTCAGGGGGCATCGATGAGCAGTTCTTC. The V gene is TRBV5-1, the J gene TRBJ2-1; TRBD1 matches at 8 bases. Germline CDR1 and CDR2: SGHRS and YFSETQ. The CDR3 covers 15 residues. J lost 8 bases, V lost 4 bases, and 11 bases had no gene match.

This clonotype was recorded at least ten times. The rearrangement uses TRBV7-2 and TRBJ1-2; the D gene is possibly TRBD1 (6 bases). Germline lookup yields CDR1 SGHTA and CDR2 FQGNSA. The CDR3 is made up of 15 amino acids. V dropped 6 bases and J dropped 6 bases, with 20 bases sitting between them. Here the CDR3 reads CASRPPSGGRDGYTF. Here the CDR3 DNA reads TGTGCCAGCAGGCCCCCCTCCGGGGGGCGCGATGGCTACACCTTC.

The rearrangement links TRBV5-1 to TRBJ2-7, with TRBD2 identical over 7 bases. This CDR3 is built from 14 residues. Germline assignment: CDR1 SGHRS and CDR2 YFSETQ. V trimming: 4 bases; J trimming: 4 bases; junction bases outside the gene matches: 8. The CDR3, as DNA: TGCGCCAGCAGCCCCGCTAGCGGCTCATACGAGCAGTACTTC. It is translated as CASSPASGSYEQYF.

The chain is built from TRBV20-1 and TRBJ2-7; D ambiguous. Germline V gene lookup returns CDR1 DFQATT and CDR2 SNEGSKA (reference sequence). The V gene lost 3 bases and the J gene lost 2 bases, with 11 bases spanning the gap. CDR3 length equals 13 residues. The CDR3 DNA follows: TGCAGTGCTAGCTCCGGAATTACCTACGAGCAGTACTTC. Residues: CSASSGITYEQYF.

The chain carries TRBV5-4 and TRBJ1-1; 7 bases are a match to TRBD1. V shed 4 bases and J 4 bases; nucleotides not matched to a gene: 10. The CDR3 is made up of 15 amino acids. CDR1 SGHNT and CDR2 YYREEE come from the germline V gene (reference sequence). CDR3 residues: CASSPQQGMFTEAFF. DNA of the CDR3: TGTGCCAGCAGCCCTCAACAGGGGATGTTCACTGAAGCTTTCTTT.

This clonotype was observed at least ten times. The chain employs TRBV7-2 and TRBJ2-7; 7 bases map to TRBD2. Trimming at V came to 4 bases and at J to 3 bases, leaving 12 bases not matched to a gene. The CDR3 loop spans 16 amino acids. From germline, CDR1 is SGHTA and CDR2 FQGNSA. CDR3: CASSYQAGRGVYEQYF. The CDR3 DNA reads TGTGCCAGCAGCTATCAGGCGGGACGGGGGGTCTACGAGCAGTACTTC. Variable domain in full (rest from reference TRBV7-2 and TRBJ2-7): GAGVSQSPSNKVTEKGKDVELRCDPISGHTALYWYRQSLGQGLEFLIYFQGNSAPDKSGLPSDRFSAERTGGSVSTLTIQRTQQEDSAVYLCASSYQAGRGVYEQYFGPGTRLTVT.

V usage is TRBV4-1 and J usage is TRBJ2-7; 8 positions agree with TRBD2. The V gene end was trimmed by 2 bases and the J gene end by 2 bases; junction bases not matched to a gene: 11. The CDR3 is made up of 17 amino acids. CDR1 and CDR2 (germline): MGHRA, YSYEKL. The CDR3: CASSQSGLGISTYEQYF. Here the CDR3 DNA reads TGCGCCAGCAGCCAATCGGGACTAGGGATTTCAACCTACGAGCAGTACTTC.

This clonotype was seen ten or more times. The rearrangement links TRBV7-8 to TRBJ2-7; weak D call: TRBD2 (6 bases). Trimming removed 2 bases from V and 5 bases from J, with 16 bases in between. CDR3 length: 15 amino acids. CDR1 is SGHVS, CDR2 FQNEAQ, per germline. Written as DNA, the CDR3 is TGTGCCAGCAGCTTATCCACGGGAGTAGCGGACGAGCAGTACGTC. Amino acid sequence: CASSLSTGVADEQYV.

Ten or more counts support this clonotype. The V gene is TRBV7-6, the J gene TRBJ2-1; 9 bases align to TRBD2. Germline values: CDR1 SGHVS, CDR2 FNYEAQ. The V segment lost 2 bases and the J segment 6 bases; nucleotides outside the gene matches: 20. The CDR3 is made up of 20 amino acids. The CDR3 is CASSLLPQREVFMGLNEQFF. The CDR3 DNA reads TGTGCCAGCAGCTTACTCCCACAGCGGGAGGTTTTTATGGGGCTCAATGAGCAGTTCTTC.

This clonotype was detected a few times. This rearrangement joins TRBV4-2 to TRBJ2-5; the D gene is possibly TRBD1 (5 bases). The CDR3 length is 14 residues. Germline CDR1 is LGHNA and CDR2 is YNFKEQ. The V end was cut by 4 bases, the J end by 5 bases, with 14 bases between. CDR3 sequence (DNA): TGTGCCAGCAGCCCCCCAACAGGATTTGAGACCCAGTACTTC. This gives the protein CASSPPTGFETQYF.

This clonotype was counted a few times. The DNA of the CDR3 is TGTGCCAGCAGTGAAGCGCTTTACAATGAGCAGTTCTTC. Translated, it gives CASSEALYNEQFF. This rearrangement joins TRBV2 to TRBJ2-1; D remains ambiguous. Trimming pared 0 bases from V and 4 bases from J, leaving 4 bases between. This CDR3 is built from 13 residues. Germline loops: CDR1 SNHLY, CDR2 FYNNEI.

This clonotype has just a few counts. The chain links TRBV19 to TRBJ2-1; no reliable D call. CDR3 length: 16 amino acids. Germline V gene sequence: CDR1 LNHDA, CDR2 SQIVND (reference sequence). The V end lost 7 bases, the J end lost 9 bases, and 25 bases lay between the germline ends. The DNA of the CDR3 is TGTGCCAGTACCCCTTACCGCCAAAGTTCCACGAGTGAGCAGTTCTTC. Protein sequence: CASTPYRQSSTSEQFF. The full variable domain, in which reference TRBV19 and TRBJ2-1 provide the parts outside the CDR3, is DGGITQSPKYLFRKEGQNVTLSCEQNLNHDAMYWYRQDPGQGLRLIYYSQIVNDFQKGDIAEGYSVSREKKESFPLTVTSAQKNPTAFYLCASTPYRQSSTSEQFFGPGTRLTVL.

The CDR3 coding sequence is TGCGCCAGCAGTCAAGGGAAATGTCGGTCCAGGACTAGCGGGTTCTCTTACGAGCAGTACGTC. This translates into CASSQGKCRSRTSGFSYEQYV. This chain connects TRBV23-1 to TRBJ2-7, with 11 nucleotides matching TRBD2. TRBV23-1 is flagged as an ORF with uncertain function. V lost 2 bases, J lost 4 bases, and 22 bases stayed unmatched. This CDR3 region has 21 residues.